This is a list of T cell receptor beta chains from one sample in a study of blood T cells in healthy people across ages. TCRdb processed the 5' RACE reads anew with MiXCR; each CDR3 protein has one entry. This table has around 990,000 distinct CDR3 sequences, about 25% appearing once. This sample was shared with a second study, whose subject was T cells of mothers and their children.

The sequencing input was blood. The receptors come from a girl aged 2 to 10 in good health. The CDR3 runs from the conserved cysteine through the conserved F or W. Clone size is shown for a subset of rows, as once, few, many or a class of expanded clone.

>TRBV20-1|TRBJ2-3|.
CSAVTVVTDMQYF
>TRBV29-1|TRBJ2-6|few
CSVAGLSGANVLTF
>TRBV27|TRBJ1-2|few
CASSPDRYYGYTF
>TRBV9|TRBJ2-3|few
CASSAGGNTDTQYF
>TRBV20-1|TRBJ1-2|few
CSAGDRGLDGYTF
>TRBV12-3/TRBV12-4|TRBJ2-4|few
CASSSEEGVAKNIQYF
>TRBV7-6|TRBJ2-3|.
CTSSRAGASTDTQYF
>TRBV3-1|TRBJ2-5|.
CASGLVVAAGQETQYF
>TRBV11-2|TRBJ1-3|few
CASSFLQPNFGNTIYF
>TRBV5-1|TRBJ1-4|.
CASSPTGGATNEKLFF
>TRBV3-1|TRBJ2-5|.
CVSSQAESGPQYF
>TRBV4-1|TRBJ2-2|few
CASSQDFRGRKIGELFF
>TRBV29-1|TRBJ2-5|few
CSVAAEETQYF
>TRBV7-2|.|few
CASSLAVGDNEQFF
>TRBV28|.|.
CASGLDVLGVNEQFF
>TRBV5-1|TRBJ2-7|.
CASSLVTGSTYEQYF
>TRBV12-3/TRBV12-4|TRBJ2-4|.
CASSSLRVTGTRKNIQYF
>TRBV12-5|.|few
CASGLGVAGHNEQFF
>TRBV18|TRBJ2-5|.
CASSPWGTSGRKTQYF
>TRBV9|TRBJ2-7|few
CASSVASRAGEQYF
>TRBV20-1|TRBJ2-5|few
CSARPGAVHQETQYF
>TRBV4-3|TRBJ2-5|many
CASSPDRGRETQYF
>TRBV11-3|TRBJ2-5|many
CASSLDQLQETQYF
>TRBV28|TRBJ2-1|.
CASSHLAGGYNEQFF
>TRBV4-2|TRBJ2-5|.
CASSQVLPETQYF
>TRBV4-1|TRBJ1-1|.
CASSLPLEPGFGGAFF
>TRBV20-1|.|few
CSARSRDSPSYEQYF
>TRBV20-1|TRBJ2-7|.
CSAPDHRKASYEQYF
>TRBV5-1|TRBJ1-1|.
CASIGTGDTEAFF
>TRBV27|TRBJ1-3|many
CASSLTAGLGNTIYF
>TRBV29-1|TRBJ2-3|.
CSVASPHSGRTDTQYF
>TRBV4-3|TRBJ2-3|.
CASSYQQEDTQYF
>TRBV4-3|TRBJ1-3|few
CASSQDGASGNTIYF